The next 14 T cell receptor beta chains were all read from a single sample in a study of cytomegalovirus exposure and HLA in healthy donors. This PCR relied on a set of 60 Vbeta primers and 13 Jbeta primers. The table came from immunoSEQ multiplex PCR; TCRdb's copy has only in-frame clones and leaves some out. This table holds about 180,000 clones, around 80% found once. Sequencing was done on a sample of PBMCs. The receptors here all came from a girl aged 5-17 years in good health and CMV-seropositive.

This clone appeared once. The chain carries TRBV19 and TRBJ2-1; no definite D call. The CDR3 spans 13 residues. Germline-derived CDR1 and CDR2 are LNHDA and SQIVND (reference sequence). V was clipped by 4 bases and J by 1 base, with 5 bases between them. DNA for the CDR3: TGTGCCAGTAGTAGCGGTTCCTACAATGAGCAGTTCTTC. Translation gives CASSSGSYNEQFF.

The rearrangement joins TRBV14 to TRBJ1-2, with 9 positions matching TRBD1. This CDR3 comprises 14 residues. Unmatched junction bases numbered 5, after V lost 5 bases and J lost 4 bases. CDR1 is SGHDN and CDR2 is FVKESK in the germline V gene. CDR3 bases: TGTGCCAGCAGCGAACAGGGGGCAGTCTATGGCTACACCTTC. This gives the protein CASSEQGAVYGYTF.

This chain connects TRBV9 to TRBJ2-2; TRBD2 matches at 7 bases. V shed 0 bases and J 7 bases; nucleotides not matched to a gene: 6. Germline V lookup: CDR1 SGDLS, CDR2 YYNGEE. The CDR3 runs to 15 residues. DNA of the CDR3: TGTGCCAGCAGCGTAGGCGGGAGAGAATTCGGGGAGCTGTTTTTT. It codes for CASSVGGREFGELFF.

This clone was counted once. CDR3 nucleotides: TGTGCCAGCAGCACGGGGACTAGCGGGAGGGTAAACACCGGGGAGCTGTTTTTT. Its translation: CASSTGTSGRVNTGELFF. The rearrangement links TRBV7-8 to TRBJ2-2; 16 nucleotides match TRBD2. This CDR3 is built from 18 residues. The ends lost 5 bases at V and 2 bases at J; junction bases unmatched: 5. The V gene's germline CDR1 is SGHVS and CDR2 FQNEAQ.

This chain joins TRBV27 and TRBJ1-1, with 7 bases lining up with TRBD1. Germline lookup yields CDR1 MNHEY and CDR2 SMNVEV (reference sequence). J lost 2 bases, V lost 6 bases, and 6 bases had no gene match. This CDR3 region has 14 residues. CDR3 in amino acids: CASSPGQVNTEAFF. The CDR3 nucleotides are TGTGCCAGCAGCCCCGGACAGGTAAACACTGAAGCTTTCTTT.

This clone came up once. J is TRBJ2-1 and V is TRBV5-1, with D perhaps matching TRBD2 (6 bases). CDR3 length: 21 residues. Trimming cost V 4 bases and J 0 bases, with 29 bases left between them. Germline CDR1 reads SGHRS; CDR2 reads YFSETQ. The CDR3 reads CASSRTIRAGLISSSYNEQFF. CDR3 nucleotide sequence: TGCGCCAGCAGCCGGACTATTAGGGCAGGGTTGATTTCTAGCTCCTACAATGAGCAGTTCTTC.

The V gene is TRBV7-9, the J gene TRBJ2-7; TRBD2 matches 11 bases. Germline V CDR1 and CDR2: SEHNR, FQNEAQ (reference sequence). The CDR3 spans 15 residues. J gave up 1 base and V 5 bases, and 4 bases lay outside the gene matches. CDR3 bases: TGTGCCAGCAGCCCCGGGACTAGCGGTTCCTACGAGCAGTACTTC. Its protein is CASSPGTSGSYEQYF.

V gene TRBV11-2 combines with J gene TRBJ2-7; no reliable D call. CDR1 SGHAT and CDR2 FQNNGV come from the germline V gene. Trimming took 0 bases from V and 0 from J, leaving 3 bases between them. The CDR3 spans 13 residues. DNA for the CDR3: TGTGCCAGCAGCTTAGACTACTCCTACGAGCAGTACTTC. Protein sequence: CASSLDYSYEQYF.

This clone was detected only once. This rearrangement joins TRBV11-2 to TRBJ2-3; 7 bases map to TRBD2. The CDR3 runs 14 residues. The trim removed 5 bases at V and 5 bases at J, leaving 7 bases unmatched. Germline CDR1 and CDR2: SGHAT and FQNNGV. CDR3 nucleotides: TGTGCCAGCAGCCCCGGACTAGAACTAGATACGCAGTATTTT. Its protein is CASSPGLELDTQYF.

The V gene is TRBV5-6, the J gene TRBJ2-1, with D hard to call. Looked up from germline, CDR1 is SGHDT and CDR2 is YYEEEE. V lost 2 bases to trimming and J lost 2 bases, with 8 bases between them. This CDR3 region has 14 residues. In DNA form, the CDR3 reads TGTGCCAGCAGCTTATGGCCAACCTACAATGAGCAGTTCTTC. Translating it yields CASSLWPTYNEQFF.

The chain carries TRBV4-1 and TRBJ1-3, with D maybe TRBD1 (5 bases). Germline CDR1 and CDR2: MGHRA and YSYEKL. The CDR3 extends over 16 amino acids. V was shortened by 0 bases and J by 4 bases, with 13 bases between the two germline ends. The CDR3 DNA reads as TGCGCCAGCAGCCAAGAACGGGGGGTTAGGGGAAACACCATATATTTT. The encoded protein is CASSQERGVRGNTIYF.

The chain couples TRBV25-1 to TRBJ1-2; tentative D call: TRBD1 (5 bases). Germline values: CDR1 MGHDK, CDR2 SYGVNS. Trimming stripped 5 bases from V and 7 bases from J, with 17 bases between. The CDR3 is 14 residues long. The CDR3 sequence: CASSPLTARRGYTF. The DNA for the CDR3 is TGTGCCAGCAGTCCCTTGACAGCCCGTCGTGGCTACACCTTC.

The V gene is TRBV18, the J gene TRBJ1-2, with a weak D call TRBD1 (5 bases). Germline CDR1 KGHSH, CDR2 LQKENI. The V end lost 2 bases, the J end lost 7 bases, and 8 bases lay between the germline ends. The CDR3 runs to 12 residues. In DNA form, the CDR3 reads TGTGCCAGCTCACCAAAGGGGTTTGGCTACACCTTC. This translates into CASSPKGFGYTF.

The chain couples TRBV5-1 to TRBJ2-7, with TRBD2 identical over 7 bases. This CDR3 is built from 16 residues. The V gene end was trimmed by 0 bases and the J gene end by 4 bases; junction bases not matched to a gene: 10. Germline V CDR1 and CDR2: SGHRS, YFSETQ. The CDR3 nucleotides are TGCGCCAGCAGCTTGGCTCTCGTGGGAGGGAGTTACGAGCAGTACTTC. Residues: CASSLALVGGSYEQYF.